The 4 T cell receptor beta chains below come from one sample, sequenced in a study of human T cells and chemical hapten exposure. The authors' total RNA extraction used unfractionated whole blood. From the 5' RACE reads, TCRdb called clonotypes with MiXCR, one entry per CDR3 protein. The table includes about 140,000 distinct CDR3 sequences, roughly 4% detected once. These receptors were collected from a female donor in good health.

This clonotype was counted at least ten times. The chain uses TRBV7-9 and TRBJ1-5, with D perhaps matching TRBD1 (5 bases). V lost 5 bases, J lost 4 bases, and 6 bases lay in between. Per the germline V gene, CDR1 is SEHNR and CDR2 is FQNEAQ (reference sequence). The CDR3 spans 12 residues. The CDR3 region has the DNA TGTGCCAGCAGCGCAGGGAATCAGCCCCAGCATTTT. Its protein product is CASSAGNQPQHF. Full variable domain (rest looked up from reference TRBV7-9 and TRBJ1-5): DTGVSQNPRHKITKRGQNVTFRCDPISEHNRLYWYRQTLGQGPEFLTYFQNEAQLEKSRLLSDRFSAERPKGSFSTLEIQRTEQGDSAMYLCASSAGNQPQHFGDGTRLSIL.

This clonotype was observed many times. This chain uses TRBV12-3 or TRBV12-4 with TRBJ1-5; D is ambiguous. The CDR3 sequence is 17 residues long. V was clipped by 1 base and J by 0 bases, with 13 bases between them. The DNA of the CDR3 is TGTGCCAGCAGTTTAGGGGGATGGCCAGTTAGCAATCAGCCCCAGCATTTT. Encoded protein: CASSLGGWPVSNQPQHF.

This chain joins TRBV12-3 or TRBV12-4 and TRBJ2-3, with 14 nucleotides matching TRBD2. The CDR3 extends over 17 amino acids. Trimming removed 5 bases from V and 5 bases from J; junction bases left unmatched: 9. The CDR3 DNA reads as TGTGCCAGCAGTGGCGAGACTAGCGGGGGGGCCGGAGATACGCAGTATTTT. It is translated as CASSGETSGGAGDTQYF.

The chain couples TRBV7-3 to TRBJ2-1; 9 positions agree with TRBD2. The length of the CDR3 is 15 residues. Germline V gene lookup returns CDR1 SGHTA and CDR2 FQGTGA. Losses at the gene ends were 5 bases for V and 6 bases for J; bases not matched to a gene: 8. Here the CDR3 DNA reads TGTGCCAGCAGCCGGGCGGGGGGGGAACGCAATGAGCAGTTCTTC. It translates to CASSRAGGERNEQFF.